This T cell receptor (beta chain) was documented in a study of shared clonotypes between healthy human individuals. The study's findings and limits: The study's rarefaction showed incomplete sorted-subset sequencing despite large depth. Non-shared clonotypes had lower generation probabilities than clonotypes shared by all four sorted-subset donors.

The CDR3 sequence is 15 residues long. V was clipped by 1 base and J by 5 bases; unmatched bases: 7. CDR1 and CDR2 from the germline V gene are SGHNT and YENEEA. With regard to this clone: Its antigen is still unknown.

Measured with immunoSEQ multiplex PCR; TCRdb has only the in-frame clones, and not every one. The data contain about 530,000 clones, almost 97% of them singletons. The TCR originated in a woman in her 30s in good health. The chain employs TRBV11-3 and TRBJ2-7; 8 bases match TRBD1. Sequences were obtained from naive CD4+ T cells sorted from blood. The subset was: CD45RA+ positively selected. The CDR3 sequence: CASSLGYRGIDEQYF. The CDR3, as DNA: TGTGCCAGCAGCTTAGGTTACAGGGGGATCGACGAGCAGTACTTC.